This is a list of T cell receptor beta chains from one sample in a study of T cells in tumors after PD-1 blockade. TCRdb's table, derived via immunoSEQ multiplex PCR, lists solely in-frame clones and lacks some. Here the sample spans about 19,000 clones, over 70% being singletons. The input for sequencing was PBMCs, taken after anti-PD-1 therapy. Source of these receptors: a human donor with advanced basal cell or squamous cell carcinoma (not recorded which). Both conserved end residues are part of each CDR3. D genes are given only for firm matches. Rows give clone size only sometimes, using once, few, many, or a class for an expanded clone.

clone size	V gene	CDR3 length	D gene	J gene	CDR3 DNA	CDR3 protein
few	TRBV25-1	13	NA	TRBJ1-4	TGTGCCAGCAGTCGCCAGGCTAATGAAAAACTGTTTTTT	CASSRQANEKLFF
NA	TRBV4-2	15	NA	TRBJ1-5	TGTGCCAGCAGCGCGTCATATGGGGGGAATCAGCCCCAGCATTTT	CASSASYGGNQPQHF
once	TRBV11-3	11	NA	TRBJ2-7	TGTGCCAGCAGCTTAAACGAAGGAACGTACTTC	CASSLNEGTYF
NA	TRBV28	15	NA	TRBJ1-1	TGTGCCAGCACCCCTGACCTTGATATGAACACCGAAGCTTTCTTT	CASTPDLDMNTEAFF
NA	TRBV9	16	NA	TRBJ2-3	TGTGCCAGCAGCTTCTTAGGGGGGGGTCCCACAGATACGCAGTATTTT	CASSFLGGGPTDTQYF
NA	TRBV15	11	TRBD2	TRBJ2-5	TGTGCCACCAGCACGGGGGGGACCCAGTACTTC	CATSTGGTQYF
NA	TRBV15	17	NA	TRBJ2-4	TGTGCCACCAGCAGAGATCTAAGACTGCTTGGCAAAAACATTCAGTACTTC	CATSRDLRLLGKNIQYF
NA	TRBV5-1	12	NA	TRBJ2-5	TGCGCCAGCAGCTTGGATGCGGCTACCCAGTACTTC	CASSLDAATQYF
NA	TRBV4-1	16	TRBD2	TRBJ2-5	TGCGCCAGCAGCCCACAAAGACTAGCGGGGCAAGAGACCCAGTACTTC	CASSPQRLAGQETQYF
NA	TRBV19	14	NA	TRBJ1-1	TGTGCCAGTAGTATTTATGCCCAGGGCGCTGAAGCTTTCTTT	CASSIYAQGAEAFF
once	TRBV19	15	TRBD1	TRBJ1-3	TGTGCCAGTAGTAGGGGACAGGGAAGGGGAAACACCATATATTTT	CASSRGQGRGNTIYF
NA	TRBV7-2	16	TRBD2	TRBJ2-3	TGTGCCAGCAGCTTGGGTTTGAGCGGGGGGGCAGATACGCAGTATTTT	CASSLGLSGGADTQYF
NA	TRBV3-1/TRBV3-2	13	NA	TRBJ1-1	TGTGCCAGCAGCCCAACACTTTATCCTGAAGCTTTCTTT	CASSPTLYPEAFF
NA	TRBV6-5	14	NA	TRBJ1-1	TGTGCCAGCATACTCGGGGCCGGGAACACTGAAGCTTTCTTT	CASILGAGNTEAFF
NA	TRBV6-5	14	NA	TRBJ2-1	TGTGCCAGCACCTATACGAGGGCTACCAATGAGCAGTTCTTC	CASTYTRATNEQFF
NA	TRBV7-8	16	NA	TRBJ1-5	TGTGCCAGCAGCTTAATCTGGGGGCCGGGCAATCAGCCCCAGCATTTT	CASSLIWGPGNQPQHF
NA	TRBV5-1	15	TRBD1	TRBJ2-5	TGCGCCAGCAGCTTTACAGGGGAGACATTAGAGACCCAGTACTTC	CASSFTGETLETQYF
few	TRBV4-1	16	NA	TRBJ2-7	TGCGCCAGCAGCCCATTCGAGACGGGAGCCTCCTACGAGCAGTACTTC	CASSPFETGASYEQYF
NA	TRBV5-3	14	NA	TRBJ1-5	TGTGCCAGAAGCTTGCGAATTAGCAATCAGCCCCAGCATTTT	CARSLRISNQPQHF
NA	TRBV6-2/TRBV6-3	15	NA	TRBJ2-3	TGTGCCAGCAGTTACTCAAGCGCCAGCACAGATACGCAGTATTTT	CASSYSSASTDTQYF
NA	TRBV29-1	18	TRBD1	TRBJ1-4	TGCAGCGTTGAATCTTTTAAATGGCGGGCAGGGGGTAATGAAAAACTGTTTTTT	CSVESFKWRAGGNEKLFF
NA	TRBV4-2	12	NA	TRBJ2-3	TGTGCCAGCAGCCAGACTGGTGATACGCAGTATTTT	CASSQTGDTQYF
NA	TRBV21-1	14	NA	TRBJ1-5	TGTGCCATCGCGGGGGGGGCTAGCAATCAGCCCCAGCATTTT	CAIAGGASNQPQHF
few	TRBV23-1	15	NA	TRBJ1-1	TGCGCCAGCAGTCAATATGGTCAGTTGGTCACTGAAGCTTTCTTT	CASSQYGQLVTEAFF
NA	TRBV2	14	NA	TRBJ1-1	TGTGCCAGCAGCAAGGACGGGATGAACACTGAAGCTTTCTTT	CASSKDGMNTEAFF
medium-sized	TRBV4-2	13	NA	TRBJ2-7	TGTGCCAGCAGCCAAGGGCCCCCAACCGAGCAGTACTTC	CASSQGPPTEQYF
few	TRBV6-1	15	TRBD1	TRBJ2-7	TGTGCCAGCAGTGACGCGACAGGGCGATCCTACGAGCAGTACTTC	CASSDATGRSYEQYF
NA	TRBV11-3	16	NA	TRBJ2-2	TGTGCCAGCAGCTTAGGAAGGGGGGACAGCTTCGGGGAGCTGTTTTTT	CASSLGRGDSFGELFF
NA	TRBV7-9	14	TRBD1	TRBJ1-4	TGTGCCAGCAGCTCGGGACAGGGGCGAGAAAAACTGTTTTTT	CASSSGQGREKLFF
few	TRBV4-2	16	NA	TRBJ2-2	TGTGCCAGCAGCCCCGATGGGGGGCGGAACACCGGGGAGCTGTTTTTT	CASSPDGGRNTGELFF
NA	TRBV5-1	13	NA	TRBJ2-7	TGCGCCAGCAGCTTGGAGGCCAATTTTGCGCAGTACTTC	CASSLEANFAQYF
NA	TRBV2	15	NA	TRBJ2-1	TGTGCCAGCACCGAGTCCGGGGTGCCGGACAATGAGCAGTTCTTC	CASTESGVPDNEQFF
NA	TRBV5-1	11	NA	TRBJ2-7	TGCGCCAGCAGCGGGGCCTACGAGCAGTACTTC	CASSGAYEQYF
few	TRBV3-1/TRBV3-2	13	NA	TRBJ2-7	TGTGCCAGCAGTAACACTGCCAGCGGCGAGCAGTACTTC	CASSNTASGEQYF
NA	TRBV5-1	13	NA	TRBJ2-3	TGCGCCAGCAGCAGGACGGGGGCAGATACGCAGTATTTT	CASSRTGADTQYF
once	TRBV11-3	14	NA	TRBJ2-7	TGTGCCAGCAGCTTAGACCCAGCAAACAAAGAGCAGTACTTC	CASSLDPANKEQYF
NA	TRBV27	16	NA	TRBJ2-1	TGTGCCAGCAGTTTAAAGGGACCGGCCGTGGTCAATGAGCAGTTCTTC	CASSLKGPAVVNEQFF
NA	TRBV27	14	NA	TRBJ1-6	TGTGCCAGCAGTCCCGACTCGGGAGGTTCACCCCTCCACTTT	CASSPDSGGSPLHF